This record concerns one TCR beta chain sequence. These data originate in a study of blood T cell repertoires in COVID-19. Study-wide background: T cells, B-cell-depleted T cells, or PBMCs supplied cDNA or gDNA.

Original processing methods: Scientists estimated how many nucleated cells there were by amplifying reference gene primers. Using immunoSEQ multiplex PCR, the repertoire was profiled, and TCRdb retains in-frame clones only, with some absent. Clone size and V and J calls were adopted from that table, with D and trimming inferred from the DNA. The sample lists 250,000 to 350,000 clones, approximately 85% occurring once. The V segment lost 0 bases and the J segment 2 bases; nucleotides outside the gene matches: 0. The CDR3 runs to 14 residues. CDR1 MNHNY and CDR2 SVGAGI come from the germline V gene (reference sequence).

J is TRBJ2-5 and V is TRBV6-6; 7 bases are shared with TRBD2. Sequences were obtained from peripheral blood. This clonotype was sampled from a woman in her forties or fifties with acute or convalescent COVID-19. This chain's CDR3 is CASSYSGGQETQYF. The CDR3, as DNA: TGTGCCAGCAGTTACTCCGGGGGGCAAGAGACCCAGTACTTC.